This T cell receptor beta chain was found in a study of T cells in localized non-small cell lung cancer. The method was immunoSEQ multiplex PCR; TCRdb's version includes in-frame clones alone and lacks a portion of them. This table holds roughly 34,000 clones, 85% to 90% found once. Notes on this clone: Here the CDR3 omits its conserved ending phenylalanine or tryptophan, so a read error is the likely source. The limits of the CDR3 on the DNA are not certain, so only TCRdb's listed CDR3 is given.

With termini counted, the CDR3 has 8 amino acids. The rearrangement uses TRBV21-1 and TRBJ1-5. TRBV21-1 counts as a pseudogene. This receptor was obtained from a male donor at least 60 years old with stage III lung adenocarcinoma. This specimen was peripheral blood, taken before any cancer treatment. CDR3 sequence: CASSKDRL.